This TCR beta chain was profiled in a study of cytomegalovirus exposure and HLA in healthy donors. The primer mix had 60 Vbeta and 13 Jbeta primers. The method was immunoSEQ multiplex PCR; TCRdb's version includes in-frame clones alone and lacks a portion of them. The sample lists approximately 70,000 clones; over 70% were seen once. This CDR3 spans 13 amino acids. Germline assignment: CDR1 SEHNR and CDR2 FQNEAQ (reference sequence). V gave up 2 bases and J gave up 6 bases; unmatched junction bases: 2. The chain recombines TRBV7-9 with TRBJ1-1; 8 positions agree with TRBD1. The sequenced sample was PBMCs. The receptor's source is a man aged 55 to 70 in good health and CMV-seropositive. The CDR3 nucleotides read TGTGCCAGCAGCTTACAACAGGGGGCTGAAGCTTTCTTT. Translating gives CASSLQQGAEAFF.